The 10 T cell receptor beta chains below all came from one sample that was sequenced in a study of blood T cell repertoires in COVID-19. Using immunoSEQ multiplex PCR, the repertoire was profiled, and TCRdb retains in-frame clones only, with some absent. The sample shows 160,000 or so clones, over 70% of them seen only once. Sequencing was done on a sample of PBMCs or T cells enriched from blood (not recorded which). Receptors were obtained from a woman aged 55 to 70 who had recovered from COVID-19.

This rearrangement joins TRBV4-2 to TRBJ2-3; D is unclear. The CDR3 contains 13 residues. V dropped 0 bases and J dropped 8 bases, with 9 bases sitting between them. CDR1 is LGHNA, CDR2 YNFKEQ, per germline. The CDR3 protein is CASSQDRSGTQYF. The CDR3 DNA is TGTGCCAGCAGCCAAGACCGGTCTGGTACGCAGTATTTT.

The rearrangement joins TRBV2 to TRBJ2-7, with D tentatively TRBD2 (7 bases). Trimming removed 3 bases at V and 5 bases at J, with 23 bases between. The CDR3 covers 17 residues. The germline V gene encodes CDR1 SNHLY and CDR2 FYNNEI. The CDR3 region is CASSEGRGGPPGHEQYF. The CDR3 coding sequence is TGTGCCAGCAGTGAGGGGAGGGGGGGTCCCCCAGGTCACGAGCAGTACTTC.

The CDR3 DNA sequence: TGTGCCAGCAGCTTAGTGAACCTAGCGGTTGAGCAGTACTTC. Protein: CASSLVNLAVEQYF. The chain employs TRBV7-2 and TRBJ2-7; TRBD2 matches at 7 bases. CDR1 is SGHTA, CDR2 FQGNSA, per germline. This CDR3 comprises 14 residues. V gave up 1 base and J gave up 7 bases; unmatched junction bases: 7.

The chain carries TRBV7-9 and TRBJ1-1; D is possibly TRBD1 (5 bases). The CDR3 loop spans 18 amino acids. Germline V gives CDR1 SEHNR, CDR2 FQNEAQ (reference sequence). The ends were cut back, 5 bases at V and 4 bases at J, with 26 bases in the middle. The CDR3: CASSPPIIGTPPPTEAFF. The CDR3 DNA reads as TGTGCCAGCAGCCCTCCAATAATCGGGACTCCCCCCCCCACTGAAGCTTTCTTT.

The chain recombines TRBV5-1 with TRBJ1-1, with TRBD1 as a possible D gene (6 bases). Germline CDR1 SGHRS, CDR2 YFSETQ. V lost 3 bases to trimming and J lost 6 bases, with 12 bases between them. The CDR3 runs to 13 residues. CDR3 DNA sequence: TGCGCCAGCAGCTCAAGGGGGAGGGCTGAAGCTTTCTTT. This codes for CASSSRGRAEAFF. The whole variable domain, filled in from reference TRBV5-1 and TRBJ1-1, reads KAGVTQTPRYLIKTRGQQVTLSCSPISGHRSVSWYQQTPGQGLQFLFEYFSETQRNKGNFPGRFSGRQFSNSRSEMNVSTLELGDSALYLCASSSRGRAEAFFGQGTRLTVV.

This chain links TRBV6-1 with TRBJ2-2; 15 positions agree with TRBD2. CDR1 and CDR2 from the germline V gene are MNHNS and SASEGT. The V segment lost 5 bases and the J segment 5 bases; nucleotides outside the gene matches: 6. The CDR3 extends over 17 amino acids. CDR3 nucleotides: TGTGCCAGCAGTAAAGGACTAGCGGGGGGGCAGACCGGGGAGCTGTTTTTT. The encoded protein is CASSKGLAGGQTGELFF.

This clone was seen a single time. This rearrangement joins TRBV5-5 to TRBJ2-3; 8 nucleotides match TRBD2. V lost 0 bases, J lost 4 bases, and 7 bases stayed unmatched. Germline-derived CDR1 and CDR2 are SGHKS and YYEKEE (reference sequence). The CDR3 has 16 amino acids. The CDR3 loop reads CASSLVAGGHADTQYF. In DNA form, the CDR3 reads TGTGCCAGCAGCTTGGTCGCGGGGGGTCATGCAGATACGCAGTATTTT.

This clone was detected a few times. The rearrangement uses TRBV2 and TRBJ1-6; 8 bases are shared with TRBD1. In germline, CDR1 is SNHLY, CDR2 FYNNEI. The CDR3 totals 14 residues. J was trimmed by 10 bases and V by 6 bases; bases with no gene match: 8. This chain's CDR3 is CASRATGAGSPLHF. The CDR3 DNA sequence: TGTGCCAGCAGAGCGACAGGGGCTGGGTCACCCCTCCACTTT.

This clone was detected a few times. The chain links TRBV29-1 to TRBJ2-1; TRBD2 matches 8 bases. With V trimmed by 7 bases and J by 9 bases, 14 bases remained unmatched. The CDR3 spans 14 residues. The germline V gene encodes CDR1 SQVTM and CDR2 ANQGSEA. CDR3 loop: CSASAGADPSEQFF. The CDR3 DNA reads TGCAGCGCCTCAGCGGGGGCCGATCCCAGTGAGCAGTTCTTC.

Regarding this clone: The sample carries other DNA sequences with the same CDR3. The V gene is TRBV30, the J gene TRBJ1-1; D remains unclear. Trimming pared 0 bases from V and 1 base from J, leaving 6 bases between. The CDR3 is 13 amino acids. CDR1 is GTSNPN, CDR2 SVGIG, per germline (reference sequence). The CDR3 region has the DNA TGTGCCTGGAGTGTCGGAGGGAACACTGAAGCTTTCTTT. It specifies CAWSVGGNTEAFF.